Given below is one TCR beta chain in context. The target antigen is unknown. The record originates from a study of human T cells and chemical hapten exposure. Study-wide context: The variation in per-sample TCR yields arose mainly from small differences in pooled library volumes. Notes on the study in general: The study found that DPC sensitization did not change TCRs above 1 in 1000 frequency.

Regarding time point: healthy volunteer bleed at 2 weeks. Total RNA extraction was carried out from unfractionated whole blood. Germline V CDR1 and CDR2: GTSNPN, SVGIG (reference sequence). Trimming cost V 0 bases and J 11 bases, with 13 bases left between them. The CDR3 is 12 amino acids. Each cDNA molecule in the library carried unique molecular identifiers. Original methodology: Samples ranged from 23,224 to 690,600 TCRs, with a median of roughly 93,000. A single record per CDR3 protein comes from TCRdb applying MiXCR to the RACE reads. TCRdb, rather than the study authors, made the V and J calls. In the table there are tens of thousands of distinct CDR3 sequences, approximately 9% of which are singletons.

The clonotype was recovered from a female donor in good health. Some clones in this sample may be carry-over from other donors' samples. The chain employs TRBV30 and TRBJ1-2; possibly TRBD1 for D (5 bases). Sequencing was carried out using whole blood. The CDR3 nucleotides read TGTGCCTGGAGTGTCGCAGGGCAAGGGTACACCTTC. Its translation: CAWSVAGQGYTF.